Below are 28 T cell receptor beta chains sequenced from a single sample in a study of cytomegalovirus exposure and HLA in healthy donors. Vbeta (60) and Jbeta (13) primers were used in the PCR. The method was immunoSEQ multiplex PCR; TCRdb's version includes in-frame clones alone and lacks a portion of them. The sample carries 95,000 to 150,000 clones, around three quarters recorded once. Sequencing was carried out using PBMCs. All receptors derive from a human donor in good health.

This chain connects TRBV7-8 to TRBJ2-7; 10 nucleotides match TRBD2. Germline V gene sequence: CDR1 SGHVS, CDR2 FQNEAQ. The CDR3 has 15 residues. Germline trimming cut 2 bases from V and 6 bases from J; bases unmatched to any gene: 7. The CDR3 DNA reads as TGTGCCAGCAGCTTAAGAAGCGGGAGGGGGACCGAGCAGTACTTC. Its translation: CASSLRSGRGTEQYF.

J is TRBJ2-1 and V is TRBV29-1; TRBD1 matches at 10 bases. V lost 3 bases and J lost 9; bases outside the gene matches: 5. Germline CDR1 is SQVTM and CDR2 is ANQGSEA. The CDR3 sequence is 13 residues long. The CDR3, as DNA: TGCAGCGTTGATCCGGGACAGGGGACTGAGCAGTTCTTC. This sequence encodes CSVDPGQGTEQFF.

This chain connects TRBV6-5 to TRBJ2-2; D is unresolved. Trimming left V 1 base short and J 0 bases short, with 6 bases between. There are 15 residues in the CDR3. Per germline, CDR1 MNHEY and CDR2 SVGAGI. The CDR3 coding sequence is TGTGCCAGCAGTTACTACCAGACGAACACCGGGGAGCTGTTTTTT. The encoded protein is CASSYYQTNTGELFF.

This clone was observed a handful of times. This sequence joins TRBV5-8 and TRBJ2-5, with D possibly being TRBD2 (5 bases). Germline V gives CDR1 SGHTS, CDR2 YDEGEE. CDR3 length: 14 residues. Trimming stripped 4 bases from V and 1 base from J, with 11 bases between. Written as DNA, the CDR3 is TGTGCCAGCAGCAACGGACTTATCCAAGAGACCCAGTACTTC. Its translation is CASSNGLIQETQYF.

Concerning this clone itself: This same CDR3 is encoded by further DNA sequences in the sample. The chain joins TRBV19 to TRBJ1-1; D unresolved. Germline V gene data show CDR1 as LNHDA and CDR2 as SQIVND (reference sequence). The CDR3 runs 10 residues. Trimming removed 9 bases at V and 8 bases at J, with 10 bases between. The CDR3 loop is CASMSSEAFF. DNA of the CDR3: TGTGCCAGCATGAGCTCCGAAGCTTTCTTT.

The rearrangement uses TRBV2 and TRBJ2-3; the D gene is possibly TRBD2 (6 bases). Trimming cost V 6 bases and J 6 bases, with 25 bases left between them. This CDR3 is built from 17 residues. The germline gives CDR1 SNHLY, CDR2 FYNNEI. The CDR3 sequence: CASRTSWVLTDMDTQYF. CDR3 bases: TGTGCCAGCAGGACTAGTTGGGTTTTGACTGATATGGATACGCAGTATTTT.

This clone showed up just a few times. This chain uses TRBV28 with TRBJ1-1, with 12 bases identical to TRBD1. Losses at the gene ends were 4 bases for V and 9 bases for J; bases not matched to a gene: 6. Per germline, CDR1 MDHEN and CDR2 SYDVKM. The length of the CDR3 is 14 residues. In nucleotides, the CDR3 is TGTGCCAGCAGTTACCTCCGGGACAGGGGGCAAGCTTTCTTT. Translated, it gives CASSYLRDRGQAFF.

The V call is TRBV25-1, the J call TRBJ1-1; 12 nucleotides line up with TRBD1. There are 14 residues in the CDR3. Germline values: CDR1 MGHDK, CDR2 SYGVNS. Trimming took 6 bases from V and 6 from J; bases not matched to a gene: 5. The CDR3 DNA follows: TGTGCCAGCAGGGGGACAGGGGGCCGGGCTGAAGCTTTCTTT. Residues: CASRGTGGRAEAFF.

The chain joins TRBV11-1 to TRBJ2-7, with TRBD1 matching over 9 bases. V lost 5 bases, J lost 6 bases, and 11 bases stayed unmatched. In germline, CDR1 is SGHAT, CDR2 FQDESV (reference sequence). This CDR3 has 15 amino acids. CDR3 residues: CASSPAGQGLVEQYF. The CDR3 DNA is TGTGCCAGCAGCCCAGCTGGACAGGGGTTGGTCGAGCAGTACTTC. Full variable domain (rest looked up from reference TRBV11-1 and TRBJ2-7): EAEVAQSPRYKITEKSQAVAFWCDPISGHATLYWYRQILGQGPELLVQFQDESVVDDSQLPKDRFSAERLKGVDSTLKIQPAELGDSAMYLCASSPAGQGLVEQYFGPGTRLTVT.

This clone came up a few times. The chain links TRBV25-1 to TRBJ2-2, with D perhaps TRBD2 (5 bases). Germline lookup yields CDR1 MGHDK and CDR2 SYGVNS. The CDR3 spans 13 residues. Trimming shortened V by 7 bases and J by 2 bases, and 8 bases separated the two germline ends. The CDR3 DNA sequence: TGTGCCAGCAAACGGGAAAACACCGGGGAGCTGTTTTTT. As protein: CASKRENTGELFF.

The chain uses TRBV6-1 and TRBJ2-2; D uncertain. The length of the CDR3 is 12 residues. Trimming removed 8 bases from V and 6 bases from J, with 10 bases in between. Germline V gene lookup returns CDR1 MNHNS and CDR2 SASEGT. CDR3 sequence (DNA): TGTGCCAGCCTAGAGTGGGCCGGGGAGCTGTTTTTT. This gives the protein CASLEWAGELFF.

This clone was counted a few times. The chain combines TRBV18 with TRBJ2-7; D is ambiguous. The germline V gene encodes CDR1 KGHSH and CDR2 LQKENI. The CDR3 is made up of 15 amino acids. The ends were cut back, 3 bases at V and 0 bases at J, with 12 bases in the middle. The DNA for the CDR3 is TGTGCCAGCTCACCCCTTGAGATAGCCTCCTACGAGCAGTACTTC. Its protein is CASSPLEIASYEQYF.

This sequence joins TRBV18 and TRBJ1-1; D call uncertain. Trimming pared 2 bases from V and 4 bases from J, leaving 14 bases between. The CDR3 contains 15 residues. CDR1 and CDR2 from the germline V gene are KGHSH and LQKENI. CDR3 DNA sequence: TGTGCCAGCTCACCAGAGACCGGGATGGGCACTGAAGCTTTCTTT. The encoded protein is CASSPETGMGTEAFF.

This clone has only a few counts. This sequence joins TRBV30 and TRBJ1-3; 7 nucleotides line up with TRBD1. V shed 2 bases and J 3 bases; nucleotides not matched to a gene: 7. Germline-derived CDR1 and CDR2 are GTSNPN and SVGIG (reference sequence). This CDR3 is built from 15 residues. This CDR3 is CAWSIARGFGNTIYF. The CDR3 DNA is TGTGCCTGGAGTATCGCCAGGGGGTTTGGAAACACCATATATTTT.

The chain carries TRBV28 and TRBJ1-5, with a tentative D call TRBD1 (6 bases). This CDR3 spans 14 amino acids. Trimming cost V 6 bases and J 0 bases, with 9 bases left between them. Germline V gene sequence: CDR1 MDHEN, CDR2 SYDVKM. Here the CDR3 reads CASRKGGSNQPQHF. CDR3 nucleotides: TGTGCCAGCAGGAAAGGGGGTAGCAATCAGCCCCAGCATTTT.

V gene TRBV2 combines with J gene TRBJ1-4; 7 positions match TRBD1. This CDR3 is 13 amino acids long. The junction had 6 bases not matched to a gene; V was cut back by 6 bases and J by 8 bases. The germline V gene has CDR1 SNHLY and CDR2 FYNNEI. The CDR3, as DNA: TGTGCCAGCAGCGCTGAAGGGGGCGAAAAACTGTTTTTT. This encodes CASSAEGGEKLFF. Full variable domain (missing parts from reference TRBV2 and TRBJ1-4): EPEVTQTPSHQVTQMGQEVILRCVPISNHLYFYWYRQILGQKVEFLVSFYNNEISEKSEIFDDQFSVERPDGSNFTLKIRSTKLEDSAMYFCASSAEGGEKLFFGSGTQLSVL.

This chain joins TRBV5-1 and TRBJ2-3; 8 nucleotides match TRBD1. The CDR3 length is 16 residues. V shed 0 bases and J 1 base; nucleotides not matched to a gene: 4. Germline V gene sequence: CDR1 SGHRS, CDR2 YFSETQ. CDR3 nucleotides: TGCGCCAGCAGCTTGGTAGGACAGGGTGGCACAGATACGCAGTATTTT. Its protein product is CASSLVGQGGTDTQYF.

This chain uses TRBV5-1 with TRBJ2-3; TRBD2 aligns across 9 bases. The J segment lost 0 bases and the V segment lost 6 bases, leaving 8 bases of the junction unmatched. The germline V gene encodes CDR1 SGHRS and CDR2 YFSETQ. The CDR3 loop spans 16 amino acids. The CDR3 coding sequence is TGCGCCAGCATACTGACAGCGGGAGGTAGCACAGATACGCAGTATTTT. Its translation: CASILTAGGSTDTQYF.

This chain uses TRBV7-9 with TRBJ1-2; 7 bases agree with TRBD1. J was trimmed by 6 bases and V by 5 bases; bases with no gene match: 18. CDR3 size: 17 residues. The germline V gene encodes CDR1 SEHNR and CDR2 FQNEAQ (reference sequence). The CDR3 sequence: CASSKNHRGRGRDGYTF. In nucleotides, the CDR3 is TGTGCCAGCAGCAAAAATCACCGAGGAAGGGGGCGCGATGGCTACACCTTC. The variable domain in full, with the rest retrieved from reference TRBV7-9 and TRBJ1-2, is DTGVSQNPRHKITKRGQNVTFRCDPISEHNRLYWYRQTLGQGPEFLTYFQNEAQLEKSRLLSDRFSAERPKGSFSTLEIQRTEQGDSAMYLCASSKNHRGRGRDGYTFGSGTRLTVV.

CDR3 sequence reads: CATSRDPQGKTQYF. The CDR3 nucleotides are TGTGCCACCAGCCGGGACCCTCAGGGGAAGACCCAGTACTTC. This chain connects TRBV15 to TRBJ2-5, with D maybe TRBD1 (6 bases). The ends were cut back, 5 bases at V and 6 bases at J, with 16 bases in the middle. The CDR3 spans 14 residues. The germline V gene has CDR1 LNHNV and CDR2 YYDKDF (reference sequence).

This chain joins TRBV2 and TRBJ2-7; tentatively, D is TRBD2 (6 bases). The CDR3 length is 16 residues. V was trimmed by 0 bases and J by 2 bases, leaving 14 bases between them. CDR1 and CDR2 (germline): SNHLY, FYNNEI. CDR3 sequence reads: CASSEASGRSPYEQYF. DNA of the CDR3: TGTGCCAGCAGTGAAGCTTCGGGGAGGAGCCCCTACGAGCAGTACTTC.

V usage is TRBV19 and J usage is TRBJ2-1, with unresolved D. The germline V gene encodes CDR1 LNHDA and CDR2 SQIVND (reference sequence). V gave up 7 bases and J gave up 5 bases, with 9 bases separating them. The CDR3 has 12 amino acids. DNA of the CDR3: TGTGCCAGTACCGGGTGGGACAATGAGCAGTTCTTC. Its protein product is CASTGWDNEQFF.

This clone was seen a few times. The V gene is TRBV21-1, the J gene TRBJ2-1; whether TRBD1, the table's D call, matches the DNA was not checked. TRBV21-1 is classified as a pseudogene. The CDR3 has 10 amino acids. CDR3 coding DNA: TGTGCCAGCAGCAAAATGGCGCAGTTCTTC. It yields the protein CASSKMAQFF.

The rearrangement joins TRBV28 to TRBJ2-6, with 8 bases matching TRBD2. This CDR3 has 18 residues. Per germline, CDR1 MDHEN and CDR2 SYDVKM. J lost 0 bases, V lost 6 bases, and 10 bases had no gene match. The CDR3 loop reads CASRPGGAFPSGANVLTF. In nucleotides, the CDR3 is TGTGCCAGCAGGCCGGGAGGGGCCTTTCCCTCTGGGGCCAACGTCCTGACTTTC.

The chain links TRBV19 to TRBJ2-7; D is possibly TRBD1 (6 bases). Germline V gene lookup returns CDR1 LNHDA and CDR2 SQIVND (reference sequence). The V and J ends lost 3 bases and 3 bases respectively, with 15 bases between them. The CDR3 has 15 amino acids. The CDR3 is CASSIIPGDVYEQYF. DNA for the CDR3: TGTGCCAGTAGTATTATCCCAGGGGACGTCTACGAGCAGTACTTC.

The rearrangement links TRBV28 to TRBJ2-1; a weak D match, TRBD1 (5 bases). CDR3 size: 12 residues. Trimming stripped 8 bases from V and 7 bases from J, with 12 bases between. Germline values: CDR1 MDHEN, CDR2 SYDVKM. Here the CDR3 DNA reads TGTGCCAGCCGTAGGGGTGGGAATGAGCAGTTCTTC. Its protein product is CASRRGGNEQFF.

This chain connects TRBV7-2 to TRBJ2-1; D remains ambiguous. The CDR3 has 15 amino acids. The V and J ends lost 2 bases and 3 bases respectively, with 11 bases between them. Germline V gives CDR1 SGHTA, CDR2 FQGNSA. CDR3 region: CASSLSRLLYNEQFF. The CDR3 DNA sequence: TGTGCCAGCAGCTTAAGCCGCCTCCTCTACAATGAGCAGTTCTTC. Complete variable domain (other parts from reference TRBV7-2 and TRBJ2-1): GAGVSQSPSNKVTEKGKDVELRCDPISGHTALYWYRQSLGQGLEFLIYFQGNSAPDKSGLPSDRFSAERTGGSVSTLTIQRTQQEDSAVYLCASSLSRLLYNEQFFGPGTRLTVL.

This sequence joins TRBV28 and TRBJ2-2, with D tentatively TRBD2 (5 bases). The CDR3 sequence is 15 residues long. V gave up 3 bases and J gave up 8 bases, with 16 bases separating them. CDR1 MDHEN and CDR2 SYDVKM come from the germline V gene. CDR3 loop: CASSFPTRSFGELFF. DNA for the CDR3: TGTGCCAGCAGTTTCCCAACTAGGTCCTTTGGGGAGCTGTTTTTT. The full variable domain, rest sourced from reference TRBV28 and TRBJ2-2, is DVKVTQSSRYLVKRTGEKVFLECVQDMDHENMFWYRQDPGLGLRLIYFSYDVKMKEKGDIPEGYSVSREKKERFSLILESASTNQTSMYLCASSFPTRSFGELFFGEGSRLTVL.